This T cell receptor beta chain derives from a study of blood T cell repertoires in COVID-19 (TCRdb year 2020). Context from the whole study: The collaborator samples originated in the United States, Italy and Spain and spanned the acute and convalescent phases of COVID-19. The prospective study material was composed of cDNA or gDNA derived from T cells, B-cell-depleted T cells, or PBMCs. Subjects who had been exposed to COVID-19, were actively infected with it, or had recovered from it provided the deeply sampled blood TCRbeta repertoires that made up the dataset. The repertoires were made available in a free public database intended to serve as a resource for research on the immune response to SARS-CoV-2. The samples were drawn from two sources: the first 160 participants of the ongoing ImmuneRACE study, and 950 to 1,500 subjects contributed by 6 global collaborators. A de-identified subject ID, COVID-19 status, age in years and sex were almost always included in the sample metadata. Where HLA class I and class II types were available, the types were taken from metadata supplied by the sample provider, not from assay-based typing. Broader findings and caveats from the paper: The amount of clinical and demographic metadata varied by source and participant and was provided uncurated.

Collaborating institutions collected whole blood in K2EDTA tubes following their own protocols. For TCRbeta analysis, collaborators shipped samples as frozen whole blood, isolated PBMCs, or DNA extracted from either of those sample types. About this clone itself: It has no known antigen specificity. No clone much larger than this one lies a single base away; base qualities are absent.

For CDR1 and CDR2, the germline V gene lists SNHLY and FYNNEI. Trimming accounts for 4 bases at V and 2 bases at J, while the number of junction bases matched to no gene is 6. The CDR3 covers 17 residues, taking in both the cysteine and the phenylalanine. Only the CDR3 region is kept as DNA, spanning 51 bases read in frame from base 1. TCRbeta CDR3 regions were amplified from genomic DNA using the immunoSEQ Assay, a bias-controlled multiplex PCR. The authors' analysis ran thus. Within the assay, amplification of reference gene primers was used to estimate how many nucleated cells each sample contained. To quantify the absolute abundance of each unique TCRbeta CDR3 rearrangement, sequence reads were collapsed and filtered. For each sample, productive Simpson clonality was calculated as the square root of Simpson's diversity index over productive rearrangements. TCRdb took this table from immuneACCESS and kept in-frame rearrangements with V and J called. Such tables lack part of the clones; where checked against another copy, unresolved V genes explain under half of the gap, and the rest is unexplained. Clone size and the V and J calls come from that table; the DNA yielded D and trimming. The table for this sample lists some 150,000 clones; around 80% of them were counted only once. The ten largest clones take up under 0.75% of the sample.

The source is a man between 60 and 70 years old with acute or convalescent COVID-19. This chain is built from TRBV2 and TRBJ2-3, and 13 junction bases match TRBD2. The sequenced material came from peripheral blood. CDR3 loop: CASSVNGLAGATDTQYF. The nucleotide sequence reads TGTGCCAGCAGTGTCAATGGACTAGCGGGAGCCACAGATACGCAGTATTTT.